This passage covers 24 T cell receptor beta chains from one sample sequenced in a study of blood T cell repertoires in COVID-19. Repertoires were generated with immunoSEQ multiplex PCR, while TCRdb's copy carries only in-frame clones and drops some. The sample lists nearly 350,000 clones, about 90% occurring once. The sequenced sample consisted of peripheral blood. The origin of the receptors is a woman younger than 30 who had recovered from COVID-19.

The chain carries TRBV5-6 and TRBJ2-2; TRBD1 might be the D (5 bases). The germline V and J ends were trimmed by 2 bases and 1 base, with 9 bases remaining between them. Per the germline V gene, CDR1 is SGHDT and CDR2 is YYEEEE. The CDR3 loop spans 15 amino acids. For the CDR3, the DNA is TGTGCCAGCAGCTTCGACAGATGGAACACCGGGGAGCTGTTTTTT. It is translated as CASSFDRWNTGELFF.

In its sample, this clone was seen once. The chain carries TRBV5-6 and TRBJ2-7; maybe TRBD1 (6 bases). V was shortened by 1 base and J by 6 bases, with 8 bases between the two germline ends. This CDR3 spans 12 amino acids. Looked up from germline, CDR1 is SGHDT and CDR2 is YYEEEE. The CDR3 spells CASSLRGGEQYV. DNA for the CDR3: TGTGCCAGCAGCTTGAGAGGGGGCGAGCAGTACGTC.

This chain uses TRBV19 with TRBJ2-1; D is unresolved. Trimming took 3 bases from V and 6 from J, leaving 9 bases between them. The CDR3 is 13 amino acids. The germline gives CDR1 LNHDA, CDR2 SQIVND (reference sequence). The CDR3 is CASSMDPSNEQFF. CDR3 in DNA: TGTGCCAGTAGTATGGATCCTAGCAATGAGCAGTTCTTC.

The genes are TRBV21-1 and TRBJ1-1; the D call of TRBD1 is as the table states it, not checked on the DNA. TRBV21-1 is tagged as a pseudogene. This CDR3 comprises 15 residues. CDR3 DNA sequence: TGTGCCAGCAGCAAAGTGGGACAGATGAACACTGAAGCTTTCTTT. Translated: CASSKVGQMNTEAFF.

This chain connects TRBV28 to TRBJ2-6; tentatively, D is TRBD2 (6 bases). Germline loops: CDR1 MDHEN, CDR2 SYDVKM. V shed 7 bases and J shed 1 base, with 14 bases lying between them. This CDR3 has 16 amino acids. Written as DNA, the CDR3 is TGTGCCAGCACACCGGCAGGGAGGTCTGGGGCCAACGTCCTGACTTTC. Protein product: CASTPAGRSGANVLTF.

The CDR3 here is CASSQRRGGNTIYF. CDR3 sequence (DNA): TGCGCCAGCAGCCAGCGTAGGGGGGGAAACACCATATATTTT. J is TRBJ1-3 and V is TRBV4-3; tentative D call: TRBD1 (6 bases). V gave up 3 bases and J gave up 4 bases, with 10 bases separating them. The CDR3 runs 14 residues. Germline V lookup: CDR1 LGHNA, CDR2 YSLEER.

This clone was observed a single time. The V call is TRBV5-6, the J call TRBJ1-3; D not resolved. Trimming removed 0 bases at V and 1 base at J, with 14 bases between. The CDR3 loop spans 17 amino acids. Germline CDR1 is SGHDT and CDR2 is YYEEEE. The CDR3 bases are TGTGCCAGCAGCTTGGGTGCCGGTCCCATATCTGGAAACACCATATATTTT. Encoded protein: CASSLGAGPISGNTIYF. The whole variable domain, remainder taken from reference TRBV5-6 and TRBJ1-3, is DAGVTQSPTHLIKTRGQQVTLRCSPKSGHDTVSWYQQALGQGPQFIFQYYEEEERQRGNFPDRFSGHQFPNYSSELNVNALLLGDSALYLCASSLGAGPISGNTIYFGEGSWLTVV.

The chain carries TRBV19 and TRBJ1-5; tentative D call: TRBD1 (6 bases). CDR3 size: 14 residues. V was cut by 4 bases and J by 7 bases, with 14 bases left in between. Germline V gene lookup returns CDR1 LNHDA and CDR2 SQIVND (reference sequence). The CDR3 nucleotides are TGTGCCAGTAGTACCTCCACAGGGAACCAGCCCCAGCATTTT. Amino acid sequence: CASSTSTGNQPQHF.

This rearrangement joins TRBV21-1 to TRBJ2-7; TRBD1 is taken as the D call from the table, unchecked against the DNA. TRBV21-1 is a listed pseudogene. The CDR3 is made up of 14 amino acids. The CDR3 DNA sequence: TGTGCCAGCAGCAAACGGCAGGGAAAGTACGAGCAGTACGTC. Its translation is CASSKRQGKYEQYV.

The DNA for the CDR3 is TGCAGCGTTGCCGGGACTAGGGGCGGGCACAATGAGCAGTTCTTC. Translated, it gives CSVAGTRGGHNEQFF. The genes are TRBV29-1 and TRBJ2-1, with 8 bases matching TRBD2. The V gene end was trimmed by 4 bases and the J gene end by 5 bases; junction bases not matched to a gene: 10. This CDR3 spans 15 amino acids. CDR1 and CDR2 from the germline V gene are SQVTM and ANQGSEA.

The chain couples TRBV30 to TRBJ1-5; tentative D call: TRBD1 (5 bases). Germline lookup yields CDR1 GTSNPN and CDR2 SVGIG (reference sequence). The CDR3 covers 16 residues. The ends were cut back, 3 bases at V and 4 bases at J, with 19 bases in the middle. The CDR3: CAWSQPAGLGNQPQHF. In DNA, the CDR3 is TGTGCCTGGAGCCAGCCTGCAGGGTTGGGAAATCAGCCCCAGCATTTT.

The rearrangement links TRBV24-1 to TRBJ2-1, with 12 bases that match TRBD2. This CDR3 contains 13 residues. Germline V lookup: CDR1 KGHDR, CDR2 SFDVKD. After removal of 7 bases from V and 7 bases from J, the junction contained 1 base not matched to a gene. In DNA, the CDR3 is TGTGCCACCAGCACTAGCGGGAGGAATGAGCAGTTCTTC. Amino acids: CATSTSGRNEQFF.

J is TRBJ2-3 and V is TRBV11-2; possibly TRBD1 for D (6 bases). Germline V gene sequence: CDR1 SGHAT, CDR2 FQNNGV. The length of the CDR3 is 17 residues. V was trimmed by 5 bases and J by 2 bases, leaving 20 bases between them. DNA for the CDR3: TGTGCCAGCAGCGGTAGGGTGAGAAGGGGGTCCACAGATACGCAGTATTTT. It specifies CASSGRVRRGSTDTQYF.

This clone is a singleton in its sample. This sequence joins TRBV4-3 and TRBJ2-1; D perhaps matches TRBD2 (5 bases). V was shortened by 0 bases and J by 5 bases, with 5 bases between the two germline ends. CDR3 length equals 13 residues. The germline CDR1 and CDR2 sequences are LGHNA and YSLEER. CDR3 sequence (DNA): TGCGCCAGCAGCCAAGACGGGAACAATGAGCAGTTCTTC. Protein product: CASSQDGNNEQFF.

Concerning this clone: The junction does not match germline at one end; this may be a read error. The V call is TRBV6-5, the J call TRBJ1-5, with D tentatively TRBD1 (5 bases). Germline CDR1 is MNHEY and CDR2 is SVGAGI. The CDR3 spans 15 residues. CDR3 sequence reads: CASSDSRTYNQPQHF. The CDR3 nucleotides read TGTGCCAGCAGTGACTCTCGGACATACAATCAGCCCCAGCATTTT.

The chain links TRBV5-1 to TRBJ2-4; D call uncertain. Germline V CDR1 and CDR2: SGHRS, YFSETQ. The CDR3 is made up of 14 amino acids. Trimming left V 5 bases short and J 0 bases short, with 9 bases between. The CDR3 loop is CASSSDIAKNIQYF. The CDR3 DNA is TGCGCCAGCAGTTCAGACATAGCCAAAAACATTCAGTACTTC.

The DNA for the CDR3 is TGTGCCAGCAGCGTAGCCGGGAGCCTCAATGAGCAGTTCTTC. Protein product: CASSVAGSLNEQFF. The chain is built from TRBV9 and TRBJ2-1; weak D call: TRBD2 (6 bases). The germline V gene has CDR1 SGDLS and CDR2 YYNGEE. The CDR3 is 14 amino acids. Trimming cost V 0 bases and J 6 bases, with 10 bases left between them.

This clone was counted a few times. The V and J genes are TRBV7-2 and TRBJ2-1; D remains ambiguous. This CDR3 has 12 residues. Trimming took off 3 bases at V and 10 bases at J, with 10 bases between the two ends. Per germline, CDR1 SGHTA and CDR2 FQGNSA. The CDR3, as DNA: TGTGCCAGCAGCTTCTTATCCGGGGAGCAGTTCTTC. It encodes CASSFLSGEQFF.

This clone was seen only once. This chain links TRBV20-1 with TRBJ2-1, with D perhaps matching TRBD2 (6 bases). Germline CDR1 DFQATT, CDR2 SNEGSKA (reference sequence). The CDR3 covers 11 residues. V lost 7 bases to trimming and J lost 6 bases, with 10 bases between them. DNA of the CDR3: TGCAGTGTCGGGAGATCCAATGAGCAGTTCTTC. This gives the protein CSVGRSNEQFF.

The rearrangement links TRBV5-1 to TRBJ2-1; TRBD2 matches 8 bases. The CDR3 spans 14 residues. J lost 8 bases, V lost 0 bases, and 4 bases had no gene match. Germline V gene sequence: CDR1 SGHRS, CDR2 YFSETQ. This chain's CDR3 is CASSLAAGVDEQFF. In DNA, the CDR3 is TGCGCCAGCAGCTTGGCAGCGGGAGTCGATGAGCAGTTCTTC.

The J gene is TRBJ1-1, the V gene TRBV2; 7 nucleotides line up with TRBD1. This CDR3 is 13 amino acids long. J lost 4 bases, V lost 10 bases, and 9 bases had no gene match. From germline, CDR1 is SNHLY and CDR2 FYNNEI. The CDR3 reads CATRQGLSTEAFF. In DNA, the CDR3 is TGTGCCACCAGACAGGGCCTGAGCACTGAAGCTTTCTTT. The full variable domain, in which reference TRBV2 and TRBJ1-1 provide the parts outside the CDR3, is EPEVTQTPSHQVTQMGQEVILRCVPISNHLYFYWYRQILGQKVEFLVSFYNNEISEKSEIFDDQFSVERPDGSNFTLKIRSTKLEDSAMYFCATRQGLSTEAFFGQGTRLTVV.

The CDR3 sequence: CASSSHNTIYF. CDR3 DNA sequence: TGTGCCAGCAGTTCCCATAACACCATATATTTT. The chain employs TRBV2 and TRBJ1-3; D gene unclear. The CDR3 loop spans 11 amino acids. Per the germline V gene, CDR1 is SNHLY and CDR2 is FYNNEI. Trimming cost V 5 bases and J 7 bases, with 6 bases left between them. Based on the CDR3 plus reference TRBV2 and TRBJ1-3, the full variable domain is EPEVTQTPSHQVTQMGQEVILRCVPISNHLYFYWYRQILGQKVEFLVSFYNNEISEKSEIFDDQFSVERPDGSNFTLKIRSTKLEDSAMYFCASSSHNTIYFGEGSWLTVV.

Here the CDR3 reads CASRLTSGRGDEQFF. DNA of the CDR3: TGTGCCAGCAGGCTCACTAGCGGGAGGGGCGATGAGCAGTTCTTC. The genes are TRBV27 and TRBJ2-1, with 13 bases lining up with TRBD2. The V and J ends lost 6 bases and 8 bases, in that order; junction bases with no gene match: 7. CDR1 is MNHEY, CDR2 SMNVEV, per germline (reference sequence). CDR3 length equals 15 residues.

The chain is built from TRBV5-6 and TRBJ1-5; 9 nucleotides align to TRBD1. Germline lookup yields CDR1 SGHDT and CDR2 YYEEEE. The CDR3 spans 16 residues. Trimming cost V 6 bases and J 5 bases; bases outside gene matches: 12. The CDR3 loop reads CASILYRGPPDQPQHF. Written as DNA, the CDR3 is TGTGCCAGCATCCTATACAGGGGGCCTCCAGATCAGCCCCAGCATTTT.